The T cell receptor (beta chain) under discussion was sequenced for a study of Graves' ophthalmopathy and Graves' hyperthyroidism. Trimming removed 5 bases from V and 7 bases from J; junction bases left unmatched: 14. This CDR3 comprises 15 residues. Germline CDR1 is GTSNPN and CDR2 is SVGIG (reference sequence). Concerning this clonotype itself: What it binds is not known.

For repertoire sequencing, the TCR beta CDR3 regions were amplified from RNA transcripts. First-round RT-PCR used HTBI primers; second-round multiplex PCR followed. TCRdb used MiXCR to reprocess the multiplex PCR reads, holding one entry per CDR3 protein. This repertoire shows 500,000 to 700,000 distinct CDR3 sequences, 20% to 25% found once; its top ten account for about 6.6%. Overall study results and limits: Most thyroid clonotypes with frequency above 0.001 were detected in blood too. Predictions made by the model for ophthalmopathy progression reached just over 70% sensitivity and just under 75% specificity.

Excluded: other autoimmune disease, uncontrolled infection, pregnancy or lactation. The TCR was taken from a woman between 18 and 29 years old with stable Graves' hyperthyroidism. Some clones in this sample may be carry-over from other donors' samples. The chain is built from TRBV30 and TRBJ1-5; TRBD1 matches at 7 bases. Sequenced input: peripheral blood. As DNA, the CDR3 is TGTGCCTGGGCGACGACAGGGAAAGTAGGGCAGCCCCAGCATTTT. It is translated as CAWATTGKVGQPQHF.